This T cell receptor beta chain was identified during a study of OX40 agonist ivuxolimab in advanced cancers. Study context: The study gave patients intravenous ivuxolimab at 0.01 to 10 mg/kg every 2 weeks. Study-level points and caveats: In CD8+ T cells, expanded clones were on average more numerous than in CD4+. By week 6 at 0.1 to 3.0 mg/kg, blood CD4+ and CD8+ T cells had expanded clonally.

Remarks on this clone: As yet, its antigen is unknown.

The CDR3 has 15 residues. Germline V gene data show CDR1 as SGHNT and CDR2 as YYREEE (reference sequence). With V trimmed by 1 base and J by 9 bases, 6 bases remained unmatched. Profiled with immunoSEQ multiplex PCR; TCRdb holds only in-frame clones, not every one. The sample contains about 95,000 clones, 90% to 95% of which appear only once. The chain carries TRBV5-4 and TRBJ2-2; 10 bases align to TRBD2. The specimen was CD4+ or CD8+ T cells sorted from blood, collected in a trial of the OX40 agonist ivuxolimab. The sequence derives from an adult with an advanced solid tumor such as melanoma, head and neck, liver or kidney cancer. CDR3 sequence reads: CASSLSPSGSWELFF. The DNA for the CDR3 is TGTGCCAGCAGCTTGTCTCCTAGCGGGAGTTGGGAGCTGTTTTTT.